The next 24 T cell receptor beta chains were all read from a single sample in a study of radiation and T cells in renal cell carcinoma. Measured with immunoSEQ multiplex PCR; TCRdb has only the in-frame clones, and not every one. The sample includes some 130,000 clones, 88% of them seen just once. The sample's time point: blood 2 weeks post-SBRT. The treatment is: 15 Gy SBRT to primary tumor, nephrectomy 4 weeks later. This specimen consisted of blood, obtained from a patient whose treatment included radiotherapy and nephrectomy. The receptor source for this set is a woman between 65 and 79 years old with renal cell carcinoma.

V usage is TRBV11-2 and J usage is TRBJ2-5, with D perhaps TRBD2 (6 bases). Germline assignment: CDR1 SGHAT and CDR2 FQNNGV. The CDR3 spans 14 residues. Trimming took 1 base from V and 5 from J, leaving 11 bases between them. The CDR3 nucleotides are TGTGCCAGCAGCTTAGGAGCCGGGGGTGAGACCCAGTACTTC. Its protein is CASSLGAGGETQYF.

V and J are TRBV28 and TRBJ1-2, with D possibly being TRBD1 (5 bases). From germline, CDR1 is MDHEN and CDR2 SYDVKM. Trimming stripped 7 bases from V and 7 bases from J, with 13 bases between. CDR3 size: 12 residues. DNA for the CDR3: TGTGCCAGCATTAAGGCGGGGGGTGGCTACACCTTC. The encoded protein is CASIKAGGGYTF.

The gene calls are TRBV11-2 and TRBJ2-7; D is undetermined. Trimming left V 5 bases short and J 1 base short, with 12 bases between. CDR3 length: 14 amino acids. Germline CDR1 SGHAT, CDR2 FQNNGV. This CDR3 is CASSRHGYSYEQYF. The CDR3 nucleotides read TGTGCCAGCAGCCGCCACGGCTATTCCTACGAGCAGTACTTC.

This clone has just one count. CDR3 bases: TGTGCCAGCAGCTTAATGACAGCAAGGGCAGGCGAGCAGTACTTC. Protein product: CASSLMTARAGEQYF. The chain couples TRBV11-2 to TRBJ2-7; D is perhaps TRBD1 (5 bases). This CDR3 is built from 15 residues. The ends were cut back, 2 bases at V and 6 bases at J, with 17 bases in the middle. Germline values: CDR1 SGHAT, CDR2 FQNNGV.

CDR3 protein: CASSRTPLAGVTDTQYF. The CDR3 DNA reads TGTGCCAGCAGTCGGACCCCTCTAGCGGGGGTTACAGATACGCAGTATTTT. This chain joins TRBV27 and TRBJ2-3; 10 nucleotides line up with TRBD2. The germline gives CDR1 MNHEY, CDR2 SMNVEV (reference sequence). The V and J ends lost 5 bases and 3 bases, in that order; junction bases with no gene match: 11. The CDR3 runs to 17 residues.

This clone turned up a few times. CDR3 coding DNA: TGTGCCAGCAGCTTAGCGGGGGGTTCGAACACCGGGGAGCTGTTTTTT. As protein: CASSLAGGSNTGELFF. The J gene is TRBJ2-2, the V gene TRBV7-9, with D tentatively TRBD2 (6 bases). This CDR3 region has 16 residues. V was trimmed by 0 bases and J by 0 bases, leaving 8 bases between them. Germline loops: CDR1 SEHNR, CDR2 FQNEAQ (reference sequence). Full variable domain (rest looked up from reference TRBV7-9 and TRBJ2-2): DTGVSQNPRHKITKRGQNVTFRCDPISEHNRLYWYRQTLGQGPEFLTYFQNEAQLEKSRLLSDRFSAERPKGSFSTLEIQRTEQGDSAMYLCASSLAGGSNTGELFFGEGSRLTVL.

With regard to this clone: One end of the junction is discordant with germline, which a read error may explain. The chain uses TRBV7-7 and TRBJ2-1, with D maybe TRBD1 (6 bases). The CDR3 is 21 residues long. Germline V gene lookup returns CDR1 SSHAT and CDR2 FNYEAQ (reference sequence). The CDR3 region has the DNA TGTGCTAGCAGCTTAGGAGGTACAGGGACGAAGTTTCTTGGCTCCTACAATGAGCAGTTCTTC. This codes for CASSLGGTGTKFLGSYNEQFF.

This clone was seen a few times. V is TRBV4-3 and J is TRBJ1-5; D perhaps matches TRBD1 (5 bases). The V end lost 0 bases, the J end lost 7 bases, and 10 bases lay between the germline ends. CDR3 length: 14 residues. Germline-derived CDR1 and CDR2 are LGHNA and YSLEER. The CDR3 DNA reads TGCGCCAGCAGCCAAGACAGGGTCGGCCAGCCCCAGCATTTT. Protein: CASSQDRVGQPQHF.

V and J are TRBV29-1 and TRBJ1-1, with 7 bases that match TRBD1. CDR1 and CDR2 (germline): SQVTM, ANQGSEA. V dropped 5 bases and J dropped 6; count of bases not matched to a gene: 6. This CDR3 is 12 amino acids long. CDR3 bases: TGCAGCGTTCGTCGACAGGGACCTGAAGCTTTCTTT. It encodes CSVRRQGPEAFF.

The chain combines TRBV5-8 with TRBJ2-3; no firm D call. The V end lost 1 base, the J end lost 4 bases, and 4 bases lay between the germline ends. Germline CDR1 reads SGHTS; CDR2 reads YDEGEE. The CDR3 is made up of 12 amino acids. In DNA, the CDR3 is TGTGCCAGCAGCTTGTACCCAGATACGCAGTATTTT. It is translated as CASSLYPDTQYF.

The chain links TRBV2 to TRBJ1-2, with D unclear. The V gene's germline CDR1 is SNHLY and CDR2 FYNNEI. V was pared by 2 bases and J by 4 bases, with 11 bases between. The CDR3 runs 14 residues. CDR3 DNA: TGTGCCAGCAGTGAATATGGGCAGACCTATGGCTACACCTTC. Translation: CASSEYGQTYGYTF.

In nucleotides, the CDR3 is TGTGCCAGCAGCGACGGACTGAACACTGAAGCTTTCTTT. Residues: CASSDGLNTEAFF. The chain joins TRBV7-9 to TRBJ1-1; D remains ambiguous. Germline V gene lookup returns CDR1 SEHNR and CDR2 FQNEAQ (reference sequence). Trimming took off 5 bases at V and 0 bases at J, with 7 bases between the two ends. The CDR3 contains 13 residues.

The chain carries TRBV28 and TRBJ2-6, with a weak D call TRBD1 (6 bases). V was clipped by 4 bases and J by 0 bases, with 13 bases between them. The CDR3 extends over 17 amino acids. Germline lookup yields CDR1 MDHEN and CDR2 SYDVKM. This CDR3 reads CASSSGAIPSGANVLTF. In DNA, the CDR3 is TGTGCCAGCAGTTCAGGGGCAATCCCCTCTGGGGCCAACGTCCTGACTTTC.

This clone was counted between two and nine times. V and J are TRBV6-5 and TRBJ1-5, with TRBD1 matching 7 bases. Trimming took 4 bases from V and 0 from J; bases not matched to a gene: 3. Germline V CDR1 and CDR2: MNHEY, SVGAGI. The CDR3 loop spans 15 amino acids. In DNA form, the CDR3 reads TGTGCCAGCAGTTCGGGACAGAATAGCAATCAGCCCCAGCATTTT. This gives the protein CASSSGQNSNQPQHF.

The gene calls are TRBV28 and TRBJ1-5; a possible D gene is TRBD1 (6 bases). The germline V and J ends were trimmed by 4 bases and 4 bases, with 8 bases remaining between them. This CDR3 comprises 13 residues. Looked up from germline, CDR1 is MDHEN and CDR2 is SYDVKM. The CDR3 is CASSSQGNQPQHF. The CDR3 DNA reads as TGTGCCAGCAGTTCCCAGGGGAATCAGCCCCAGCATTTT.

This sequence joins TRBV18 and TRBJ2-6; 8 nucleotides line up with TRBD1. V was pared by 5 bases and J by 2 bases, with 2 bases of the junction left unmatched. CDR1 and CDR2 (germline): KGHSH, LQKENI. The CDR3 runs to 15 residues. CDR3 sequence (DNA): TGTGCCAGCTCAGCGACAGGGGCTGGGGCCAACGTCCTGACTTTC. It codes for CASSATGAGANVLTF.

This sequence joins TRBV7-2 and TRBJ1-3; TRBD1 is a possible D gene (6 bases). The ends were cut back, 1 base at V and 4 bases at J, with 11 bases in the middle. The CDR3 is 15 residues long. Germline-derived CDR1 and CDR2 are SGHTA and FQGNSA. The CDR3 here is CASSLVGGAGNTIYF. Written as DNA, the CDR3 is TGTGCCAGCAGCTTAGTAGGGGGGGCCGGAAACACCATATATTTT. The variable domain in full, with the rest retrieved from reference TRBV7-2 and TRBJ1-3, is GAGVSQSPSNKVTEKGKDVELRCDPISGHTALYWYRQSLGQGLEFLIYFQGNSAPDKSGLPSDRFSAERTGGSVSTLTIQRTQQEDSAVYLCASSLVGGAGNTIYFGEGSWLTVV.

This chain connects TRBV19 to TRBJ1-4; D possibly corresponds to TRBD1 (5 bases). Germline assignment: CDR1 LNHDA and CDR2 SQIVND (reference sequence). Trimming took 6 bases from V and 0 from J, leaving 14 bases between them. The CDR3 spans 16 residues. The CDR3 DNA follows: TGTGCCAGTAGCGGGACCTTTCGGCCAACTAATGAAAAACTGTTTTTT. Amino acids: CASSGTFRPTNEKLFF. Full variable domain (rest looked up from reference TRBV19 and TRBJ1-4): DGGITQSPKYLFRKEGQNVTLSCEQNLNHDAMYWYRQDPGQGLRLIYYSQIVNDFQKGDIAEGYSVSREKKESFPLTVTSAQKNPTAFYLCASSGTFRPTNEKLFFGSGTQLSVL.

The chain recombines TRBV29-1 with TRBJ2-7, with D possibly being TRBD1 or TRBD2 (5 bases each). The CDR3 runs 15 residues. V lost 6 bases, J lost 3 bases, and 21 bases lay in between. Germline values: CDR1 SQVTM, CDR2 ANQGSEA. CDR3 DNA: TGCAGCGTCTCCGGGACCGACTTTTCCATCTACGAGCAGTACTTC. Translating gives CSVSGTDFSIYEQYF.

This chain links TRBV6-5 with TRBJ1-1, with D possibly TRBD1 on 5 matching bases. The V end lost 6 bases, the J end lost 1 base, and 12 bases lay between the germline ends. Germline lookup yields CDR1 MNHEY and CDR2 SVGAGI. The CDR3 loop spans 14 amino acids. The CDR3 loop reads CASSSGTGNTEAFF. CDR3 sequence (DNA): TGTGCCAGCAGCTCCGGGACGGGGAACACTGAAGCTTTCTTT.

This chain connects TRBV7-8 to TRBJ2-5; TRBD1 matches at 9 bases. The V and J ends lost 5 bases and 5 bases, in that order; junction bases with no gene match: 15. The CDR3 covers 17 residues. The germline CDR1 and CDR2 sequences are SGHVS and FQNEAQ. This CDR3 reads CASSPIRDRARGETQYF. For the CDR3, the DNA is TGTGCCAGCAGCCCCATCCGGGACAGGGCCCGGGGGGAGACCCAGTACTTC. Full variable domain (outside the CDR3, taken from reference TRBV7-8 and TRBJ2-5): GAGVSQSPRYKVAKRGQDVALRCDPISGHVSLFWYQQALGQGPEFLTYFQNEAQLDKSGLPSDRFFAERPEGSVSTLKIQRTQQEDSAVYLCASSPIRDRARGETQYFGPGTRLLVL.

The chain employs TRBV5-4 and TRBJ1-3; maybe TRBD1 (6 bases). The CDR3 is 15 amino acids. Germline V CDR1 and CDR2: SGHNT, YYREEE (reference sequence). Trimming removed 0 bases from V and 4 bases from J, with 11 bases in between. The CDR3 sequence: CASSLERDTGNTIYF. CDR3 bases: TGTGCCAGCAGCTTGGAGCGGGACACGGGAAACACCATATATTTT.

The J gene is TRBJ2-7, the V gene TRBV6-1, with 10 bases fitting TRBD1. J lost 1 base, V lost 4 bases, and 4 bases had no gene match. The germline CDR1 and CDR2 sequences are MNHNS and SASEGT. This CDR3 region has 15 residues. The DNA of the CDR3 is TGTGCCAGCAGTGGGGACAGGGGCCTTTCCTACGAGCAGTACTTC. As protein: CASSGDRGLSYEQYF.

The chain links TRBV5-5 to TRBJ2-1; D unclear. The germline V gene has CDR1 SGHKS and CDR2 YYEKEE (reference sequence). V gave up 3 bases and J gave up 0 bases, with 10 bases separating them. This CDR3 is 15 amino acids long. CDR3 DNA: TGTGCCAGCAGCTCCGAAGGCCGCTCCTACAATGAGCAGTTCTTC. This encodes CASSSEGRSYNEQFF.